The entry below describes one T cell receptor beta chain. This record belongs to a study of shared clonotypes between healthy human individuals. Ten immunoSEQ deep assay plates were used to sequence the DNA of unsorted PBMCs. Assay: immunoSEQ multiplex PCR; the TCRdb copy retains only in-frame clones and omits some. This sample has some 470,000 clones, with about 82% found just once. This CDR3 has 15 amino acids. Germline V gene data show CDR1 as KGHSH and CDR2 as LQKENI. J was trimmed by 5 bases and V by 4 bases; bases with no gene match: 5. The sample was PBMCs. The chain joins TRBV18 to TRBJ2-1; 10 nucleotides align to TRBD2. This receptor was taken from a woman between 35 and 50 years old in good health. Some clones in this sample may be carry-over from other donors' samples. Written as DNA, the CDR3 is TGTGCCAGCTCACACCCGGGACTAGCGAACAATGAGCAGTTCTTC. Its protein is CASSHPGLANNEQFF.